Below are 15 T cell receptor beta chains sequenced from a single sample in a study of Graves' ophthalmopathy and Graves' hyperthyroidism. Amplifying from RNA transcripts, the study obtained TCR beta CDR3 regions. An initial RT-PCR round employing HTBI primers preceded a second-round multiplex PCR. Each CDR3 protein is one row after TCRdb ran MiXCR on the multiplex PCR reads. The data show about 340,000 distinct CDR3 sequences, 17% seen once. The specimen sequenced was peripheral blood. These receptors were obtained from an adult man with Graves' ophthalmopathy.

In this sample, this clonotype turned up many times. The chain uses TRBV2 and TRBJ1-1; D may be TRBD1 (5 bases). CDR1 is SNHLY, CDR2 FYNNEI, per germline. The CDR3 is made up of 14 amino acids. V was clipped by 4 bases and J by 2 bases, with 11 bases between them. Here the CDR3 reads CASSVTAPNTEAFF. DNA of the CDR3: TGTGCCAGCAGTGTGACAGCCCCTAACACTGAAGCTTTCTTT.

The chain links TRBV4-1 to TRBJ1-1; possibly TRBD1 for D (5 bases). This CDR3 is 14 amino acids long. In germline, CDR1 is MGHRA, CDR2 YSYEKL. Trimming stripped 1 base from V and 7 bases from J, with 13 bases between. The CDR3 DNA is TGCGCCAGCAGCCAAGCATCAGGGTGGGGTGAAGCTTTCTTT. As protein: CASSQASGWGEAFF.

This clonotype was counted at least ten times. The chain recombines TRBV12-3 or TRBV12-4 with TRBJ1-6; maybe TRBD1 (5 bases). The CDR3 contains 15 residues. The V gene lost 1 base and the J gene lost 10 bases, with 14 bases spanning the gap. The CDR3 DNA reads TGTGCCAGCAGTTTAGTTGTGGGACGGCGATCACCCCTCCACTTT. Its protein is CASSLVVGRRSPLHF.

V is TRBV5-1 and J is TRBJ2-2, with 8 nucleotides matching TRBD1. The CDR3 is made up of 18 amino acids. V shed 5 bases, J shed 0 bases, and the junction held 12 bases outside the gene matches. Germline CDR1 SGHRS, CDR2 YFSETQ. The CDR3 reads CASREGRGLLTNTGELFF. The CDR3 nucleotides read TGCGCCAGCAGGGAAGGCAGGGGGCTTCTAACGAACACCGGGGAGCTGTTTTTT.

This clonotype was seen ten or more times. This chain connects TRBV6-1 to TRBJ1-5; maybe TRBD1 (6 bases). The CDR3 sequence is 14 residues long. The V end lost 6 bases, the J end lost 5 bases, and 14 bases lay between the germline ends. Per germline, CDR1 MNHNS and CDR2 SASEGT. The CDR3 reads CASSLIQGDQPQHF. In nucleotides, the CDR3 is TGTGCCAGCAGCCTTATACAGGGAGATCAGCCCCAGCATTTT.

The CDR3 DNA follows: TGCGCCAGCAGCGGAGGGACAGGGGTTGAAGCTTTCTTT. Its protein is CASSGGTGVEAFF. This rearrangement joins TRBV5-1 to TRBJ1-1; 10 bases map to TRBD1. In germline, CDR1 is SGHRS, CDR2 YFSETQ. V gave up 4 bases and J gave up 7 bases; unmatched junction bases: 4. This CDR3 region has 13 residues.

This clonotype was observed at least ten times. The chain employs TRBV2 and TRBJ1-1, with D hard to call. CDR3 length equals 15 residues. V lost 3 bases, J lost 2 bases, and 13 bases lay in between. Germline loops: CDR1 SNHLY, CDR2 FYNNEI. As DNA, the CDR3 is TGTGCCAGCAGTGAGGAGGGAACAAAAAACACTGAAGCTTTCTTT. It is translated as CASSEEGTKNTEAFF.

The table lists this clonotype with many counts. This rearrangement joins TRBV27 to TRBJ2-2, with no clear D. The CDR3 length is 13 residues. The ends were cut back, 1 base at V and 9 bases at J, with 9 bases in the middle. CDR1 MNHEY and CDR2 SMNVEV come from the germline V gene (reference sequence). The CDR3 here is CASSLLGNRELFF. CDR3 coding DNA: TGTGCCAGCAGTTTATTGGGGAACCGGGAGCTGTTTTTT.

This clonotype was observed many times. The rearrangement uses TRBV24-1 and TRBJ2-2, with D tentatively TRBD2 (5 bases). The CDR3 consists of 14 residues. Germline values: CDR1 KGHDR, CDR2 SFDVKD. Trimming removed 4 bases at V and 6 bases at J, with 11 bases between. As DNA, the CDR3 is TGTGCCACCAGTGACCTAGCCTCCCCCGGGGAGCTGTTTTTT. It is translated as CATSDLASPGELFF.

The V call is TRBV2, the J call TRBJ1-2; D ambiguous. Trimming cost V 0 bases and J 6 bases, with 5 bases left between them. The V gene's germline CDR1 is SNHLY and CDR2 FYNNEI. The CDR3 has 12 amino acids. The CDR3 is CASSEARDGYTF. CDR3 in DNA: TGTGCCAGCAGTGAAGCCCGGGATGGCTACACCTTC.

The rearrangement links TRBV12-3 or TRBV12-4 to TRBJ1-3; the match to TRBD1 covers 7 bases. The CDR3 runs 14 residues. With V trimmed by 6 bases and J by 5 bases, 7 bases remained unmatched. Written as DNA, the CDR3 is TGTGCCAGCAGAGCCCGGACAGGTCGAAACACCATATATTTT. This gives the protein CASRARTGRNTIYF.

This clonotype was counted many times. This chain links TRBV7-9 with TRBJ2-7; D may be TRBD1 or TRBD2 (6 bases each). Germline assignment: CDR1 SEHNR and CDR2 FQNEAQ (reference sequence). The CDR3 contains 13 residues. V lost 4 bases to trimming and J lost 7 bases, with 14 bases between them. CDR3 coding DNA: TGTGCCAGCAGCTCAAAGGAGGGGGGAGAGCAGTACTTC. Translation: CASSSKEGGEQYF.

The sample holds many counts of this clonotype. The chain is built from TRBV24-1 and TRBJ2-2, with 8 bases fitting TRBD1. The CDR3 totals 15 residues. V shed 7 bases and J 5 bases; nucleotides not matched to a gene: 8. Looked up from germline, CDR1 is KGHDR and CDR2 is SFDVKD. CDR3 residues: CATSQTGGRTGELFF. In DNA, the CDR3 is TGTGCCACCAGCCAAACAGGGGGTCGGACCGGGGAGCTGTTTTTT.

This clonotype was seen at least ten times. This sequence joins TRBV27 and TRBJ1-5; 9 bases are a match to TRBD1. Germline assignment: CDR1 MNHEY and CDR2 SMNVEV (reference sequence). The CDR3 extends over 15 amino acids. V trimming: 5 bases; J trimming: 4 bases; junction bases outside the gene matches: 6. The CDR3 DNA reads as TGTGCCAGCAGTAAAACCGGGACAGGGAATCAGCCCCAGCATTTT. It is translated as CASSKTGTGNQPQHF.

CDR3 sequence: CASSLEPTGLAGTLYQETQYF. As DNA, the CDR3 is TGTGCCAGCAGCTTAGAACCGACGGGACTAGCGGGGACTTTGTACCAAGAGACCCAGTACTTC. The gene calls are TRBV11-2 and TRBJ2-5, with TRBD2 matching 13 bases. The J segment lost 0 bases and the V segment lost 0 bases, leaving 13 bases of the junction unmatched. The CDR3 runs to 21 residues. Germline V gene data show CDR1 as SGHAT and CDR2 as FQNNGV.